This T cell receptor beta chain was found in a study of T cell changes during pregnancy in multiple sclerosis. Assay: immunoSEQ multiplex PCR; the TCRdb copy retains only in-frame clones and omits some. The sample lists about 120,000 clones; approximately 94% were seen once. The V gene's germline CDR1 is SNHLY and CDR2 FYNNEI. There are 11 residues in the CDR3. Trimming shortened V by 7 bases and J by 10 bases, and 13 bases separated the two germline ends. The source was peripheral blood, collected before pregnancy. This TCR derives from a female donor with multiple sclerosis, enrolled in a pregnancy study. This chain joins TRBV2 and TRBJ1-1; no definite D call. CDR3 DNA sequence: TGTGCCAGCACCGAAGGTGGGAGAGCTTTCTTT. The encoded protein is CASTEGGRAFF.